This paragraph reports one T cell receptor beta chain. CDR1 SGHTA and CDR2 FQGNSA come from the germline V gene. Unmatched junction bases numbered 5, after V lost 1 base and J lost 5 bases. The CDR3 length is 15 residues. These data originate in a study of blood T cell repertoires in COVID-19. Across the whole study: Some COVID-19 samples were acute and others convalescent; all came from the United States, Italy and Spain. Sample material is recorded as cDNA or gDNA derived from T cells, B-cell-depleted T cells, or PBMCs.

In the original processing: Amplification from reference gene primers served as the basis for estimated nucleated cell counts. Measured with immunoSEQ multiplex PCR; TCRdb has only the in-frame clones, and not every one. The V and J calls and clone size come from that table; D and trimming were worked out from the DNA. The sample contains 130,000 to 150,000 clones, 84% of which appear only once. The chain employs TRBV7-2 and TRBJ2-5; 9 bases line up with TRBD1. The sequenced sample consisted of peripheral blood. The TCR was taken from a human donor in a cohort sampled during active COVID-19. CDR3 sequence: CASSLGLTGGETQYF. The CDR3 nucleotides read TGTGCCAGCAGCTTAGGTTTGACAGGGGGGGAGACCCAGTACTTC.